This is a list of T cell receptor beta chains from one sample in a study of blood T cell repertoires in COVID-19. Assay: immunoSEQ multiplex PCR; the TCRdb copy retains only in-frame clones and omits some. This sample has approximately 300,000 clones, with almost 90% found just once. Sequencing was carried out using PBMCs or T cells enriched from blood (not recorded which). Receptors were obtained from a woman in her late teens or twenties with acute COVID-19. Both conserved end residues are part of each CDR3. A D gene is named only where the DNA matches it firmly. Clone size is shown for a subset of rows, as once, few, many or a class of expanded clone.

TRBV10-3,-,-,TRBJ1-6,CAASGGMENSPLHF,TGTGCCGCCTCGGGAGGGATGGAAAATTCACCCCTCCACTTT
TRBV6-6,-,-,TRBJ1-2,CASSKPNGQPYGYTF,TGTGCCAGCAGTAAACCTAATGGACAGCCCTATGGCTACACCTTC
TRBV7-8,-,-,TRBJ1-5,CASSLGSIFNSNQPQHF,TGTGCCAGCAGCTTAGGCAGTATTTTCAATAGCAATCAGCCCCAGCATTTT
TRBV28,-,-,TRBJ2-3,CASSPMTDLTDTQYF,TGTGCCAGCAGTCCTATGACTGACCTCACAGATACGCAGTATTTT
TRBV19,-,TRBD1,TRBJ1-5,CASSIGRDRHNQPQHF,TGTGCCAGTAGTATAGGCCGGGACAGACACAATCAGCCCCAGCATTTT
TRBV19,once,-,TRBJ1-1,CASSVPGGARTEAFF,TGTGCCAGTAGTGTCCCCGGGGGGGCGAGAACTGAAGCTTTCTTT
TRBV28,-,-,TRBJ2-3,CASSPPGLSTDTQYF,TGTGCCAGCAGCCCGCCGGGACTTAGCACAGATACGCAGTATTTT
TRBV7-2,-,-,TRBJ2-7,CASSLVTDAGEQYF,TGTGCCAGCAGCTTAGTGACTGACGCGGGGGAGCAGTACTTC
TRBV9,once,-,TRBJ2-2,CASSGKTGWGTGELFF,TGTGCCAGCAGCGGGAAAACAGGGTGGGGGACCGGGGAGCTGTTTTTT
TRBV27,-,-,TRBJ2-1,CASLSLSDRVYNEQFF,TGTGCCAGCCTCTCCTTGAGCGACAGAGTATACAATGAGCAGTTCTTC
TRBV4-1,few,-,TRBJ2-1,CASSHPSDFYNEQFF,TGCGCCAGCAGCCACCCCAGTGACTTCTACAATGAGCAGTTCTTC
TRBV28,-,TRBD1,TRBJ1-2,CAIRTGPSYGYTF,TGTGCCATTAGGACAGGGCCTTCCTATGGCTACACCTTC
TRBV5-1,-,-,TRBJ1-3,CASSDRGGSGNTIYF,TGCGCCAGCAGCGATCGTGGAGGTTCTGGAAACACCATATATTTT
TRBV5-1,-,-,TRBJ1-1,CASSARTDRSSEAFF,TGCGCCAGCAGCGCACGAACCGACAGATCCTCTGAAGCTTTCTTT
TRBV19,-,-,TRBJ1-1,CASSIKAGMNTEAFF,TGTGCCAGTAGTATTAAAGCAGGCATGAACACTGAAGCTTTCTTT
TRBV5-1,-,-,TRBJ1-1,CASSWATSNTEAFF,TGCGCCAGCAGCTGGGCTACATCGAACACTGAAGCTTTCTTT
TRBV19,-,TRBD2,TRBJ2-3,CASSMGGVGTDTQYF,TGTGCCAGTAGTATGGGAGGGGTTGGCACAGATACGCAGTATTTT
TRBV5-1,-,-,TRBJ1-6,CASRSGFTVGPLHF,TGCGCCAGCAGATCGGGGTTCACAGTAGGGCCCCTCCACTTT
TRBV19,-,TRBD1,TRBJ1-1,CAATGQKNTEAFF,TGTGCCGCGACGGGACAGAAGAACACTGAAGCTTTCTTT
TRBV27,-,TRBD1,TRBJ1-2,CASSPMGQDNYGYTF,TGTGCCAGCAGTCCCATGGGACAGGACAACTATGGCTACACCTTC
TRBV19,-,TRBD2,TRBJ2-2,CASLSGRAKVGELFF,TGTGCCAGCCTTAGCGGGAGGGCCAAAGTCGGGGAGCTGTTTTTT
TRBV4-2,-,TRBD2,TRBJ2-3,CASSQLWASGRTGTDTQYF,TGTGCCAGCAGCCAGCTTTGGGCTAGCGGGAGAACTGGCACAGATACGCAGTATTTT
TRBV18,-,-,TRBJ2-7,CASSPQRAHEQYF,TGTGCCAGCTCCCCCCAAAGAGCCCACGAGCAGTACTTC
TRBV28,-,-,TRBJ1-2,CASSPVGGPNYGYTF,TGTGCCAGCAGTCCCGTCGGGGGGCCTAACTATGGCTACACCTTC
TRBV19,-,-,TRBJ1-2,CASSDTGIVWLKNYGYTF,TGTGCCAGTAGTGATACAGGGATAGTTTGGCTTAAGAACTATGGCTACACCTTC
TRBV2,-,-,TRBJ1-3,CASSETRNTIYF,TGTGCCAGCAGTGAAACGAGGAACACCATATATTTT
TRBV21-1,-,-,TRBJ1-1,CASSKRRTSGTEAFF,TGTGCCAGCAGCAAAAGGAGAACATCTGGCACTGAAGCTTTCTTT
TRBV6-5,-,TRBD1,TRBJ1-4,CASSRTGGSEKLFF,TGTGCCAGCAGCCGGACAGGGGGTTCGGAAAAACTGTTTTTT
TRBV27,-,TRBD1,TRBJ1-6,CASRPRGRVYNSPLHF,TGTGCCAGCAGGCCGAGGGGGCGCGTCTATAATTCACCCCTCCACTTT
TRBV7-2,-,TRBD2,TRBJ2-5,CASSLRRASGVGETQYF,TGTGCCAGCAGCTTAAGGCGCGCTAGCGGGGTGGGAGAGACCCAGTACTTC
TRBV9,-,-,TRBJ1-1,CASSESQGTEAFF,TGTGCCAGCAGCGAGTCTCAGGGGACTGAAGCTTTCTTT
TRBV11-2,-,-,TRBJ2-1,CASRVGGGYNEQFF,TGTGCCAGCAGGGTCGGAGGCGGCTACAATGAGCAGTTCTTC
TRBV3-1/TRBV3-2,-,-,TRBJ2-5,CASSQAPSSQETQYF,TGTGCCAGCAGCCAAGCGCCTAGCAGTCAAGAGACCCAGTACTTC
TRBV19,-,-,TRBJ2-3,CASSMESIRRDTQYF,TGTGCCAGTAGTATGGAGTCCATTCGCCGAGATACGCAGTATTTT
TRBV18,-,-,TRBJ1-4,CASSPRATTNEKLFF,TGTGCCAGCTCACCACGCGCAACAACTAATGAAAAACTGTTTTTT
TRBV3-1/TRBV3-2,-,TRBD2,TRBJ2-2,CASSPQAGEGTGELFF,TGTGCCAGCAGCCCTCAGGCGGGAGAGGGAACCGGGGAGCTGTTTTTT
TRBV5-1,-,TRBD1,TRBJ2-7,CASSLGGTASYEQYF,TGCGCCAGCAGCTTGGGTGGGACAGCTTCCTACGAGCAGTACTTC
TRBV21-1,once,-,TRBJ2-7,CASSKDNSGSSYEQYF,TGTGCCAGCAGCAAAGATAATAGCGGGAGCTCCTACGAGCAGTACTTC
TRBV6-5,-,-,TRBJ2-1,CASEPFDNEQFF,TGTGCCAGCGAGCCTTTCGACAATGAGCAGTTCTTC
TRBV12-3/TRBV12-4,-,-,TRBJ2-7,CASSFTVGEQYF,TGTGCCAGCAGTTTTACAGTTGGCGAGCAGTACTTC
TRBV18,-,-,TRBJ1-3,CASSPVDSSSGNTIYF,TGTGCCAGCTCACCGGTCGACAGTAGCTCTGGAAACACCATATATTTT
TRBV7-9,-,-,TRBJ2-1,CASSKSQGEQFF,TGTGCCAGCAGCAAGTCCCAGGGCGAGCAGTTCTTC